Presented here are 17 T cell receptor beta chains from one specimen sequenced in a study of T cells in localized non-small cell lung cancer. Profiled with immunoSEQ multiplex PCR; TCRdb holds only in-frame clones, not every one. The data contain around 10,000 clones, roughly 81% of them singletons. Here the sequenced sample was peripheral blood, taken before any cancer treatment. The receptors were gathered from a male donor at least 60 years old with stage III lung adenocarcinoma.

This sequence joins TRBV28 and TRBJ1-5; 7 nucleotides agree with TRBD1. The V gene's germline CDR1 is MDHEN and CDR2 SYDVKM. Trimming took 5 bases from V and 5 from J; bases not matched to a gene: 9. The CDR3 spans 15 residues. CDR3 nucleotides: TGTGCCAGCAGTACGCAGGGGGTAGGAGATCAGCCCCAGCATTTT. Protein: CASSTQGVGDQPQHF.

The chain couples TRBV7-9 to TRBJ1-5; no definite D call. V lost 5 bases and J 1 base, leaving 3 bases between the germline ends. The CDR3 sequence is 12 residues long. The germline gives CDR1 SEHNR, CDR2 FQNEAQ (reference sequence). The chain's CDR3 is CASSPSNQPQHF. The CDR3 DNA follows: TGTGCCAGCAGCCCCAGCAATCAGCCCCAGCATTTT. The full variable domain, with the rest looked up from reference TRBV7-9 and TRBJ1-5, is DTGVSQNPRHKITKRGQNVTFRCDPISEHNRLYWYRQTLGQGPEFLTYFQNEAQLEKSRLLSDRFSAERPKGSFSTLEIQRTEQGDSAMYLCASSPSNQPQHFGDGTRLSIL.

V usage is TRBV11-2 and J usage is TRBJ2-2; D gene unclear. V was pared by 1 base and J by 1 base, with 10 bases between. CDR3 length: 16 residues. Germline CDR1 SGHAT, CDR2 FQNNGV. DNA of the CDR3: TGTGCCAGCAGCTTAGGGACGGAATTGAACACCGGGGAGCTGTTTTTT. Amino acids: CASSLGTELNTGELFF.

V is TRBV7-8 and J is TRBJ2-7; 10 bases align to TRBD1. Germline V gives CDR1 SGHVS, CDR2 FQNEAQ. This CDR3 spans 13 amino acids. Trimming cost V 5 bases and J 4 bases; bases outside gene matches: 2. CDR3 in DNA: TGTGCCAGCAGCCCGGACAGGGGGTACGAGCAGTACTTC. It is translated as CASSPDRGYEQYF.

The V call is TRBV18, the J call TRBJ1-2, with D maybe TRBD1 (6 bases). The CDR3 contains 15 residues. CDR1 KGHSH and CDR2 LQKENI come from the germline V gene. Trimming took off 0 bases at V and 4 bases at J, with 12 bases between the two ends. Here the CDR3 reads CASSPPQGPSYGYTF. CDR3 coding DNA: TGTGCCAGCTCACCACCACAGGGTCCCTCCTATGGCTACACCTTC.

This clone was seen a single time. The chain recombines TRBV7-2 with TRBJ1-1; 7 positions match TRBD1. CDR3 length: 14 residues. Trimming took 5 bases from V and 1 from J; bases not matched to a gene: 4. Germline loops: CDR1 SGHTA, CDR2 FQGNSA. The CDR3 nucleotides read TGTGCCAGCAGCCGCCAGGGGGGGAACACTGAAGCTTTCTTT. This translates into CASSRQGGNTEAFF. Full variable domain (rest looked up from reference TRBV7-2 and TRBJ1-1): GAGVSQSPSNKVTEKGKDVELRCDPISGHTALYWYRQSLGQGLEFLIYFQGNSAPDKSGLPSDRFSAERTGGSVSTLTIQRTQQEDSAVYLCASSRQGGNTEAFFGQGTRLTVV.

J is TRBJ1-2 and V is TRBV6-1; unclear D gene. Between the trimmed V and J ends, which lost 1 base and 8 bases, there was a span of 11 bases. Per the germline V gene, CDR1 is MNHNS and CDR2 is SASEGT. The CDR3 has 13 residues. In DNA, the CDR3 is TGTGCCAGCAGTGAAGAGCTTCTCAGGGGCTACACCTTC. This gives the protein CASSEELLRGYTF.

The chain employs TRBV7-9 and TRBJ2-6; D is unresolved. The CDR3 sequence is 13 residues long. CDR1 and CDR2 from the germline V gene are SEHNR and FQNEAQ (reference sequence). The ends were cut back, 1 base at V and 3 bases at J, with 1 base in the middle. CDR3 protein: CASSLGGANVLTF. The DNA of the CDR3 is TGTGCCAGCAGCTTAGGTGGGGCCAACGTCCTGACTTTC.

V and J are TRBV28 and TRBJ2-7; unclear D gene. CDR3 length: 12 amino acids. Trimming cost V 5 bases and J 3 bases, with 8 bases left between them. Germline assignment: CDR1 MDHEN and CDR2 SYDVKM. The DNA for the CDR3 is TGTGCCAGCAGTCCTATAGACTACGAGCAGTACTTC. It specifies CASSPIDYEQYF.

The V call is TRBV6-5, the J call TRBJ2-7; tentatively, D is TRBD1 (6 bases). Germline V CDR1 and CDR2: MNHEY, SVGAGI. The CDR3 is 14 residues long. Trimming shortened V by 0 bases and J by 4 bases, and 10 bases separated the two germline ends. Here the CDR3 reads CASSYSGGSYEQYF. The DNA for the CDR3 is TGTGCCAGCAGTTACTCAGGGGGTAGTTACGAGCAGTACTTC.

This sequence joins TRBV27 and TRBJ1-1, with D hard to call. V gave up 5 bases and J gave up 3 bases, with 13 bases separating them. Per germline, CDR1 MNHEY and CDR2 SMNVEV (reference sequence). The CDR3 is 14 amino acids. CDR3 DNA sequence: TGTGCCAGCAGTCCTAATCGGGCGGACACTGAAGCTTTCTTT. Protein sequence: CASSPNRADTEAFF.

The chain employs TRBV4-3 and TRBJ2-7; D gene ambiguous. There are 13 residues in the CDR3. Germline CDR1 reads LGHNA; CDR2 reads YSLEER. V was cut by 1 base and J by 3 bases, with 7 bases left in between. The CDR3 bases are TGCGCCAGCAGCCAAGCGGAAGACTACGAGCAGTACTTC. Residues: CASSQAEDYEQYF.

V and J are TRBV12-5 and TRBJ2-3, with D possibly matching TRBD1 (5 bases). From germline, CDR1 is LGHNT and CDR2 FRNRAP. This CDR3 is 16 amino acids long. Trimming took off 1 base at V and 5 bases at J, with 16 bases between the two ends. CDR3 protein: CASGLGLNQRGDTQYF. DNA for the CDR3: TGTGCTAGTGGTTTGGGACTCAACCAAAGGGGAGATACGCAGTATTTT.

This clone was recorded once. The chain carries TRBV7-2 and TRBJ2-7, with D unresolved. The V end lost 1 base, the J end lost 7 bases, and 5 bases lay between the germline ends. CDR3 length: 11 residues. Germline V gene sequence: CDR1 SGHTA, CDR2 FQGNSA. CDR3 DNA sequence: TGTGCCAGCAGCTTAGTGGGGGAGCAGTACTTC. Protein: CASSLVGEQYF.

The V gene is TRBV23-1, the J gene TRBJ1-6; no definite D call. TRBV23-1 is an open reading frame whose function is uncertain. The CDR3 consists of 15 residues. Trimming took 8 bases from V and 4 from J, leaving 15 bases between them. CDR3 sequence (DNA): TGCGCCAGCGGGAGATATGGCCGATATAATTCACCCCTCCACTTT. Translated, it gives CASGRYGRYNSPLHF.

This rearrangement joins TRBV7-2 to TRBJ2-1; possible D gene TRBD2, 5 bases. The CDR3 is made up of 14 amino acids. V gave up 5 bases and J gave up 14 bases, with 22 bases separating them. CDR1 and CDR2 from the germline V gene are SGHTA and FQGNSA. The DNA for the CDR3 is TGTGCCAGCAGCCGCAACAACCTAGCTCGAATAAAGTTCTTC. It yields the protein CASSRNNLARIKFF. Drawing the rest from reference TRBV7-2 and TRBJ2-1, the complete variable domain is GAGVSQSPSNKVTEKGKDVELRCDPISGHTALYWYRQSLGQGLEFLIYFQGNSAPDKSGLPSDRFSAERTGGSVSTLTIQRTQQEDSAVYLCASSRNNLARIKFFGPGTRLTVL.

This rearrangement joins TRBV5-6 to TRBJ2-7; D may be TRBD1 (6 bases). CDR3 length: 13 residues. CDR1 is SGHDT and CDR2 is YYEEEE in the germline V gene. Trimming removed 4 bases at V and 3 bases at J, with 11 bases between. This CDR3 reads CASSTGTIYEQYF. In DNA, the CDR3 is TGTGCCAGCAGCACCGGGACAATCTACGAGCAGTACTTC.